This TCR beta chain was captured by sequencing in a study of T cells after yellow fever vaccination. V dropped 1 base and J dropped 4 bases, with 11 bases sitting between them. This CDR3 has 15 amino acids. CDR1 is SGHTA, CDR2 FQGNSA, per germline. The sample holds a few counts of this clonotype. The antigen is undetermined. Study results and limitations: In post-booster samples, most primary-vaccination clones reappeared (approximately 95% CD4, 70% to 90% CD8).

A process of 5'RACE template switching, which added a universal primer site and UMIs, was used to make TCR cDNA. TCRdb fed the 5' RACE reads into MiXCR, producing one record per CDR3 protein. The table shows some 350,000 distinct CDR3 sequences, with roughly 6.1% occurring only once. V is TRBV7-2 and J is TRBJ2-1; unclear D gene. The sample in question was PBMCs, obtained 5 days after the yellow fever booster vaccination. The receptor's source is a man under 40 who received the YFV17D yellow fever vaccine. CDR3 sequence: CASSLEGLGYNEQFF. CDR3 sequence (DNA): TGTGCCAGCAGCTTAGAGGGCCTAGGGTACAATGAGCAGTTCTTC.